These T cell receptor beta chains were read from a single sample in a study of blood T cell repertoires in COVID-19. The method was immunoSEQ multiplex PCR; TCRdb's version includes in-frame clones alone and lacks a portion of them. The sample yields over 75,000 clones, roughly 78% seen once. Sequenced: peripheral blood. The receptors come from a woman older than 75 with acute or convalescent COVID-19. Both conserved end residues are part of each CDR3. D genes are given only for firm matches. Clone size is stated in some rows and not others, as once, few, many or a class when expanded.

cdr3_nt	cdr3_aa	clone_size	d_call	j_call	v_call
TGTGCCAGCACAGCCCACGGGGGGAGAAATCAGCCCCAGCATTTT	CASTAHGGRNQPQHF	NA	NA	TRBJ1-5	TRBV28
TGTGCCAGCAGCCCCCATAGTCTAGGCGGCACCGGGGAGCTGTTTTTT	CASSPHSLGGTGELFF	few	NA	TRBJ2-2	TRBV11-2
TGTGCCAGCTCCCCCGACAGGGGAGGCGGATTAGGTGAAAAACTGTTTTTT	CASSPDRGGGLGEKLFF	NA	TRBD1	TRBJ1-4	TRBV18
TGCGCCAGCAGCTCCAAGATCCAGGGCTATAATTCACCCCTCCACTTT	CASSSKIQGYNSPLHF	NA	NA	TRBJ1-6	TRBV4-1
TGTGCCAGCACCTTAGCATCTTACAATGAGCAGTTCTTC	CASTLASYNEQFF	NA	NA	TRBJ2-1	TRBV12-3/TRBV12-4
TGTGCCAGCAGTTTATTCCTGATGCAAGCGGGAGGGGGCTACAATGAGCAGTTCTTC	CASSLFLMQAGGGYNEQFF	NA	TRBD2	TRBJ2-1	TRBV27
TGTGCCAGCAGTTGGGACAGTATGAACACTGAAGCTTTCTTT	CASSWDSMNTEAFF	NA	TRBD1	TRBJ1-1	TRBV6-5
TGTGCCAGCAGCCCAAATAAGGGGTTATGGACTGGGGCCAACGTCCTGACTTTC	CASSPNKGLWTGANVLTF	NA	NA	TRBJ2-6	TRBV5-6
TGCGCCAGCAGCCTCGGACAGGGGAATAGTTCACCCCTCCACTTT	CASSLGQGNSSPLHF	NA	TRBD1	TRBJ1-6	TRBV5-1
TGTGCCAGCAGCGCCCTAGCGGGAGTGGCAAATGAGCAGTTCTTC	CASSALAGVANEQFF	NA	TRBD2	TRBJ2-1	TRBV5-6
TGTGCCAGCAGTCCCCGGGACTCGCTCTACGAGCAGTACTTC	CASSPRDSLYEQYF	few	NA	TRBJ2-7	TRBV6-5
TGTGCCAGCATCATCGATCCCGGGACAGGCCTTTACGAGCAGTACTTC	CASIIDPGTGLYEQYF	NA	TRBD1	TRBJ2-7	TRBV5-5
TGTGCCAGCAGCCAATCCGGGGGAGACCAAGAGACCCAGTACTTC	CASSQSGGDQETQYF	NA	NA	TRBJ2-5	TRBV3-1/TRBV3-2
TGTGCCAGCAGCCAAGTAGGGACAGCCAACTATGGCTACACCTTC	CASSQVGTANYGYTF	once	TRBD1	TRBJ1-2	TRBV3-1/TRBV3-2
TGTGCCATCCTCGAAAGCTCCAACACTGAAGCTTTCTTT	CAILESSNTEAFF	NA	NA	TRBJ1-1	TRBV28
TGTGCCAGCAGCCAGGCGGGACAGGGGGTAAAGCCCCAGCATTTT	CASSQAGQGVKPQHF	NA	TRBD1	TRBJ1-5	TRBV4-2
TGTGCCAGCAGTGAATACGGACAGGGCAATTCACCCCTCCACTTT	CASSEYGQGNSPLHF	NA	TRBD1	TRBJ1-6	TRBV6-1
TGTGCCAGCAGCCCCCGACAGGGGGCCTACAATGAGCAGTTCTTC	CASSPRQGAYNEQFF	NA	TRBD1	TRBJ2-1	TRBV7-9
TGTGCCAGCAGCGCGGGTAACTATGGCTACACCTTC	CASSAGNYGYTF	NA	NA	TRBJ1-2	TRBV6-5
TGCGCCAGCAGCCAGGACGCACCGGGACAGATATACACTGAAGCTTTCTTT	CASSQDAPGQIYTEAFF	NA	TRBD1	TRBJ1-1	TRBV4-1
TGCGCCAGCAGCCCAGGACTAGCGGGGTTGGAGACCCAGTACTTC	CASSPGLAGLETQYF	few	TRBD2	TRBJ2-5	TRBV5-1
TGTGCCACCAGTGACTTTTCGTTCCGGGGCTATGGCTACACCTTC	CATSDFSFRGYGYTF	NA	NA	TRBJ1-2	TRBV24-1
TGTGCCAGCGGGGACAGGGAGAATCAGCCCCAGCATTTT	CASGDRENQPQHF	NA	TRBD1	TRBJ1-5	TRBV19
TGTGCCAGCAGTAAGGGGCTAGCGGGAGCCTCTAGCACAGATACGCAGTATTTT	CASSKGLAGASSTDTQYF	NA	TRBD2	TRBJ2-3	TRBV27
TGTGCCAGCAGCTCCTACGGGAAATATGGCTACACCTTC	CASSSYGKYGYTF	NA	NA	TRBJ1-2	TRBV7-3
TGTGCCAGCAGTTATACTGCCGCCGGGACAGGGTATCATAAGCAGTACTTC	CASSYTAAGTGYHKQYF	NA	TRBD1	TRBJ2-7	TRBV5-4
TGTGCCAGCAGTCGCCGGGGTCCCAGCACAGATACGCAGTATTTT	CASSRRGPSTDTQYF	NA	NA	TRBJ2-3	TRBV2
TGTGCCAGCTCACGCCCGGACAATGAGCAGTTCTTC	CASSRPDNEQFF	NA	NA	TRBJ2-1	TRBV18
TGTGCCAGCAGTCAAAAAGAGACCCAGTACTTC	CASSQKETQYF	NA	NA	TRBJ2-5	TRBV12-3/TRBV12-4
TGTGCTAGTGGCGGGGGGCCGAAGGCCACTGAAGCTTTCTTT	CASGGGPKATEAFF	NA	NA	TRBJ1-1	TRBV12-5
TGTGCCAGCAGCCAAACAGTCGGGGGGAATTTTCGTCAGCCCCAGCATTTT	CASSQTVGGNFRQPQHF	NA	NA	TRBJ1-5	TRBV5-5
TGCGCCAGCAGCTGGGGACAGGGGGCTGCAGAGACCCAGTACTTC	CASSWGQGAAETQYF	NA	TRBD1	TRBJ2-5	TRBV5-1
TGTGCCAGCAGTGCGGGACAGCCTTTTGGCTACACCTTC	CASSAGQPFGYTF	NA	TRBD1	TRBJ1-2	TRBV25-1
TGCGCCAGCAGGACGGGGACAGGGGCCACAGATACGCAGTATTTT	CASRTGTGATDTQYF	NA	TRBD1	TRBJ2-3	TRBV10-2
TGTGCCAGCAGCCTCGAGGGTCAGACTGAAGCTTTCTTT	CASSLEGQTEAFF	NA	NA	TRBJ1-1	TRBV28
TGTGCCAGCAGCAGGGGGACAGGAGCAACTAATGAAAAACTGTTTTTT	CASSRGTGATNEKLFF	NA	TRBD1	TRBJ1-4	TRBV5-8
TGCGCCAGCAGCTTGGCCCCGGTCAACAATGAGCAGTTCTTC	CASSLAPVNNEQFF	NA	NA	TRBJ2-1	TRBV5-1
TGTGCCAGCAACCGGGACAGTTCCTACGAGCAGTACTTC	CASNRDSSYEQYF	NA	TRBD1	TRBJ2-7	TRBV6-5
TGTGCCAGCAGCCCGAGACTGAGGGAAAACACCATATATTTT	CASSPRLRENTIYF	once	NA	TRBJ1-3	TRBV11-1
TGCTCTGGGGCCAACGTCCTGACTTTC	CSGANVLTF	NA	NA	TRBJ2-6	TRBV29-1
TGTGCCAGCAGTGAAGCGGCTGGGAGCTCCTACGAGCAGTACTTC	CASSEAAGSSYEQYF	NA	NA	TRBJ2-7	TRBV6-1
TGTGCCAGCACCACTCAGCGGAGCTCTGGAAACACCATATATTTT	CASTTQRSSGNTIYF	NA	NA	TRBJ1-3	TRBV28
TGTGCCAGCAGCTTAGTGTCGGGAGTGACGGGCGAGCAGTACTTC	CASSLVSGVTGEQYF	NA	NA	TRBJ2-7	TRBV7-2
TGTGCCAGCAGTGAAGCGTACATGATGAACACTGAAGCTTTCTTT	CASSEAYMMNTEAFF	NA	NA	TRBJ1-1	TRBV2
TGTGCCATCAGTTCTTCCGGGACAGGGCAAGAGACCCAGTACTTC	CAISSSGTGQETQYF	NA	TRBD1	TRBJ2-5	TRBV10-3
TGTGCCACCAGCACCGGAGAGACCCAGTACTTC	CATSTGETQYF	NA	NA	TRBJ2-5	TRBV24-1
TGTGCCAGCAGCCAAGATAGGAACACCGGGGAGCTGTTTTTT	CASSQDRNTGELFF	once	NA	TRBJ2-2	TRBV4-2
TGTGCCAGTAGTCCGGGGGCTAGCGGGGGCCCCCAAGAGACCCAGTACTTC	CASSPGASGGPQETQYF	NA	TRBD2	TRBJ2-5	TRBV19
TGTGCCAGCAGTATCAAGGACAGGGGGTTGCTATCCGGGGAGCTGTTTTTT	CASSIKDRGLLSGELFF	NA	TRBD1	TRBJ2-2	TRBV5-6
TGTGCCAGCAGCGACAACGGGGGAAAACTGTTTTTT	CASSDNGGKLFF	NA	NA	TRBJ1-4	TRBV3-1/TRBV3-2
TGTGCCAGCAGCCCGTCCCGGACAGGATCCATGAACACTGAAGCTTTCTTT	CASSPSRTGSMNTEAFF	NA	TRBD1	TRBJ1-1	TRBV5-4
TGCGCCAGCAGCTTGGATTTGGCGGAGGGAGAGCAGTACTTC	CASSLDLAEGEQYF	NA	NA	TRBJ2-7	TRBV5-1
TGTGCCATCAGAGGGGAATACGAGCAGTACTTC	CAIRGEYEQYF	NA	NA	TRBJ2-7	TRBV10-3
TGTGCCAGCACCGAGGGGGTTACCAATCAGCCCCAGCATTTT	CASTEGVTNQPQHF	NA	NA	TRBJ1-5	TRBV6-5